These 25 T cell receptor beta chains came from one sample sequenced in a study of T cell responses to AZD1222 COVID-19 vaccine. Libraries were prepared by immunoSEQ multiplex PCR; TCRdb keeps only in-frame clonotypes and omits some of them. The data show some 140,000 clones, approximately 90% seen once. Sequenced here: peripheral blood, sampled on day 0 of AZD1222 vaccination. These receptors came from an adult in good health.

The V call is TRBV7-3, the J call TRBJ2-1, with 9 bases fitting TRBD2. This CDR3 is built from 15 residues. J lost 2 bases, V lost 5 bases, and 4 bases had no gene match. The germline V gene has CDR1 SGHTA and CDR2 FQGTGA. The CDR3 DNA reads TGTGCCAGCAGCCGGACTAGCGAAGCCTACAATGAGCAGTTCTTC. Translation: CASSRTSEAYNEQFF. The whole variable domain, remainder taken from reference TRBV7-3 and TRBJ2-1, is GAGVSQTPSNKVTEKGKYVELRCDPISGHTALYWYRQSLGQGPEFLIYFQGTGAADDSGLPNDRFFAVRPEGSVSTLKIQRTERGDSAVYLCASSRTSEAYNEQFFGPGTRLTVL.

The CDR3 sequence is CASSLVTGEAFF. In DNA form, the CDR3 reads TGTGCCAGCAGCTTGGTAACTGGGGAAGCTTTCTTT. The chain employs TRBV5-4 and TRBJ1-1; the D is unclear. This CDR3 contains 12 residues. Germline values: CDR1 SGHNT, CDR2 YYREEE (reference sequence). V lost 0 bases and J lost 8, with 8 bases in between.

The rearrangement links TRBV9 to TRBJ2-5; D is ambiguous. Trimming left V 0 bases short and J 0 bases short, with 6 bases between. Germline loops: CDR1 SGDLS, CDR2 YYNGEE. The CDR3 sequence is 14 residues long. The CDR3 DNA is TGTGCCAGCAGCGTAGTGGGGAACCAAGAGACCCAGTACTTC. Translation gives CASSVVGNQETQYF.

The CDR3 DNA sequence: TGTGCTAGTGGTTTGGGCCCCCTGGTGAGCCACTACGAGCAGTACTTC. This gives the protein CASGLGPLVSHYEQYF. This chain links TRBV12-5 with TRBJ2-7, with no clear D. Germline-derived CDR1 and CDR2 are LGHNT and FRNRAP. CDR3 length equals 16 residues. The V end lost 1 base, the J end lost 3 bases, and 16 bases lay between the germline ends.

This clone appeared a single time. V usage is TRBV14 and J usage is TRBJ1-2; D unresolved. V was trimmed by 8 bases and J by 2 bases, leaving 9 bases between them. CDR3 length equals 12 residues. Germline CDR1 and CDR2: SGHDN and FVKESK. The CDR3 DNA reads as TGTGCCAGCGAGACTGAGAACTATGGCTACACCTTC. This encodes CASETENYGYTF.

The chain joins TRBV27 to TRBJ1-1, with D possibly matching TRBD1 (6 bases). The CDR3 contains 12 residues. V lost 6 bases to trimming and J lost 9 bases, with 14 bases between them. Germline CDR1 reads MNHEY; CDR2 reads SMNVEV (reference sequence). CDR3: CASRQGSRKAFF. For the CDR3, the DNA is TGTGCCAGCAGACAGGGTTCCCGGAAAGCTTTCTTT.

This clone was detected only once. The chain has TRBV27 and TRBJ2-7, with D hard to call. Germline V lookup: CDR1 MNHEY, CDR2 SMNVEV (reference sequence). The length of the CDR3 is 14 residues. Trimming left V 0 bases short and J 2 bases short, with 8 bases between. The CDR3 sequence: CASSLSIPTYEQYF. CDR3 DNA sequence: TGTGCCAGCAGTTTATCGATCCCCACCTACGAGCAGTACTTC.

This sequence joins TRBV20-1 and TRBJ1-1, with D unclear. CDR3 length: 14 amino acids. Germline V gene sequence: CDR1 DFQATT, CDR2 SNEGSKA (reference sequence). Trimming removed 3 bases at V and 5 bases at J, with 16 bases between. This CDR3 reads CSASGLGDRTEAFF. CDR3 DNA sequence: TGCAGTGCTAGTGGGCTCGGGGATAGAACTGAAGCTTTCTTT.

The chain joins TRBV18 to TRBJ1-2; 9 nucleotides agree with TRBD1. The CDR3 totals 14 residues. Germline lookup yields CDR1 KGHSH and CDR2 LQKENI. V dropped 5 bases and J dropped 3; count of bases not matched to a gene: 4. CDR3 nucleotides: TGTGCCAGCTCAGAGACAGGGGGGGACTATGGCTACACCTTC. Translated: CASSETGGDYGYTF.

Here the CDR3 reads CASSKQGTDTQYF. CDR3 DNA: TGTGCCAGCAGCAAGCAGGGTACAGATACGCAGTATTTT. The chain couples TRBV25-1 to TRBJ2-3; the D gene is possibly TRBD1 (5 bases). Germline V gene data show CDR1 as MGHDK and CDR2 as SYGVNS. V was clipped by 6 bases and J by 3 bases, with 10 bases between them. This CDR3 has 13 residues.

CDR3 bases: TGTGCCAGCAACCCCGCCGGGGGCCGCAATCAGCCCCAGCATTTT. It yields the protein CASNPAGGRNQPQHF. The J gene is TRBJ1-5, the V gene TRBV6-6, with a weak D call TRBD1 (6 bases). The CDR3 is 15 residues long. Germline V gene sequence: CDR1 MNHNY, CDR2 SVGAGI (reference sequence). Deletions cut 7 bases from V and 2 bases from J, with 15 bases between.

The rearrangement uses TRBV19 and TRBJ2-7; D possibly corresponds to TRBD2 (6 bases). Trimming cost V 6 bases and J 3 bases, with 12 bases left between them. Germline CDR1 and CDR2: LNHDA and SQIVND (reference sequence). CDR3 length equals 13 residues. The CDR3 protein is CASRPGGVYEQYF. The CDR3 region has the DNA TGTGCCAGTAGACCCGGCGGGGTCTACGAGCAGTACTTC.

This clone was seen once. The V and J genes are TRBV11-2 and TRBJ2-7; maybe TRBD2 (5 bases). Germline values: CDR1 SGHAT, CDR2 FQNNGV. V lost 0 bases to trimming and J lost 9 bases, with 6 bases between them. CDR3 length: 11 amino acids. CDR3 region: CASSLEAGQYF. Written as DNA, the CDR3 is TGTGCCAGCAGCTTAGAGGCGGGGCAGTACTTC.

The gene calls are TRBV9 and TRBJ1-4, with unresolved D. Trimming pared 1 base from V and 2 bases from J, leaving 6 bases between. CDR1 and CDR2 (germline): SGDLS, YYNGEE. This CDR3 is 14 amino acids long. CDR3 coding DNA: TGTGCCAGCAGCGTAAAGCCTACTAATGAAAAACTGTTTTTT. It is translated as CASSVKPTNEKLFF.

The CDR3 loop is CASSFREGETQYF. CDR3 DNA: TGTGCCAGCAGCTTCCGTGAGGGTGAGACCCAGTACTTC. The chain employs TRBV7-8 and TRBJ2-5; TRBD2 is a possible D gene (5 bases). The germline V and J ends were trimmed by 3 bases and 5 bases, with 10 bases remaining between them. The CDR3 length is 13 residues. Germline V gives CDR1 SGHVS, CDR2 FQNEAQ.

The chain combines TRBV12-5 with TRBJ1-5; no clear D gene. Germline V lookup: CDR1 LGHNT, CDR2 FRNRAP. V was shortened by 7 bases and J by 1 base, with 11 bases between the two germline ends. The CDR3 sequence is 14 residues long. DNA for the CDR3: TGTGCTAGTGCCAAGGGTGACAGCAATCAGCCCCAGCATTTT. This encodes CASAKGDSNQPQHF.

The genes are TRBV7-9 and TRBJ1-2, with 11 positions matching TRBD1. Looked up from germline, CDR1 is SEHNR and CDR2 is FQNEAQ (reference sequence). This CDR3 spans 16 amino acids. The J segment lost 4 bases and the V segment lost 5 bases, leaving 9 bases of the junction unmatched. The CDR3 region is CASSRAPGTGGYGYTF. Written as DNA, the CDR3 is TGTGCCAGCAGCCGAGCCCCGGGGACAGGGGGCTATGGCTACACCTTC.

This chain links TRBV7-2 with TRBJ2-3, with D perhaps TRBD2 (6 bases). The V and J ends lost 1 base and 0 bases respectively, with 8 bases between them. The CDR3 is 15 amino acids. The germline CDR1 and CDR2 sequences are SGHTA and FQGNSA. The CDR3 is CASSLEAGSTDTQYF. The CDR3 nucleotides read TGTGCCAGCAGCTTAGAGGCGGGAAGCACAGATACGCAGTATTTT.

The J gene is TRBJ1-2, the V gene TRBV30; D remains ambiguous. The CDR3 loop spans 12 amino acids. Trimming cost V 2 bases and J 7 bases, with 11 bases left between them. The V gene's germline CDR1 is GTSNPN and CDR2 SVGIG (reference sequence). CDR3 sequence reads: CAWSSAFGGYTF. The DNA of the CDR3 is TGTGCCTGGAGTTCAGCCTTTGGTGGCTACACCTTC.

The CDR3 region is CASSSRASSYEQYF. DNA of the CDR3: TGTGCCAGCAGCAGTAGAGCGAGCTCCTACGAGCAGTACTTC. This chain joins TRBV7-9 and TRBJ2-7; D gene unclear. CDR3 length: 14 residues. Germline V gene lookup returns CDR1 SEHNR and CDR2 FQNEAQ (reference sequence). V was shortened by 5 bases and J by 0 bases, with 11 bases between the two germline ends.

Here the CDR3 reads CASSPRLGQGGASAFF. CDR3 in DNA: TGTGCCAGCAGCCCCAGGCTGGGACAGGGGGGCGCCTCGGCTTTCTTT. The V gene is TRBV7-2, the J gene TRBJ1-1; 11 positions agree with TRBD1. Germline V gene lookup returns CDR1 SGHTA and CDR2 FQGNSA. This CDR3 comprises 16 residues. With 5 bases clipped from V and 11 bases from J, the junction kept 16 bases outside the gene matches. Variable domain in full (rest from reference TRBV7-2 and TRBJ1-1): GAGVSQSPSNKVTEKGKDVELRCDPISGHTALYWYRQSLGQGLEFLIYFQGNSAPDKSGLPSDRFSAERTGGSVSTLTIQRTQQEDSAVYLCASSPRLGQGGASAFFGQGTRLTVV.

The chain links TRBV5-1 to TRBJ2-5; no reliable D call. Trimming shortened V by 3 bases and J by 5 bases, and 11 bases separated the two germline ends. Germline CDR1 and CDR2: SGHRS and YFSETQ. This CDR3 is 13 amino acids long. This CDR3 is CASSSYLWETQYF. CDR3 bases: TGCGCCAGCAGCTCGTACCTCTGGGAGACCCAGTACTTC.

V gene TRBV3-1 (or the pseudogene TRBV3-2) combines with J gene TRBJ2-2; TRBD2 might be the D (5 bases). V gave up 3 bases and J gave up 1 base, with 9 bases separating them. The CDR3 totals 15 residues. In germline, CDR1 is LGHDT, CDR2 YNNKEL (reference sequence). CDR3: CASSHWGVNTGELFF. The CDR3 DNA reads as TGTGCCAGCAGCCACTGGGGAGTGAACACCGGGGAGCTGTTTTTT.

DNA for the CDR3: TGTGCCAGCAGTTTGACCCATCTTGGCTATGGCTACACCTTC. Encoded protein: CASSLTHLGYGYTF. The chain has TRBV28 and TRBJ1-2; no reliable D call. Between the trimmed V and J ends, which lost 3 bases and 4 bases, there was a span of 12 bases. The CDR3 has 14 residues. Germline V gives CDR1 MDHEN, CDR2 SYDVKM.

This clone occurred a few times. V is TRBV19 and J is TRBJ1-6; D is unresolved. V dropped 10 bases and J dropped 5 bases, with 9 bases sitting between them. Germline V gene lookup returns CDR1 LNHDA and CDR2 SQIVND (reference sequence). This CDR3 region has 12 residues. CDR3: CANPSNNSPLHF. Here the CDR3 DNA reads TGTGCCAACCCGTCAAATAATTCACCCCTCCACTTT.